The rows below give T cell receptor beta chains drawn from one sample of a study of T cell responses to AZD1222 COVID-19 vaccine. The method was immunoSEQ multiplex PCR; TCRdb's version includes in-frame clones alone and lacks a portion of them. The table records approximately 110,000 clones, around 87% of them present only once. The sample in question was peripheral blood, obtained 28 days after the second AZD1222 dose. These receptors all stem from an adult who received the AZD1222 COVID-19 vaccine. The conserved cysteine and the conserved F or W are not part of the CDR3 here.

j_call | v_call | cdr3_aa
TRBJ1-2 | TRBV9 | ASQGGDYGYT
TRBJ2-7 | TRBV29-1 | SVLSGYEQY
TRBJ1-3 | TRBV4-3 | ASSHRKGGRNTIY
TRBJ2-5 | TRBV5-4 | ASSLRSGSYETQY
TRBJ1-2 | TRBV27 | ASRGLDYGYT
TRBJ2-7 | TRBV28 | ASSPLPTGPYSYEQY
TRBJ1-4 | TRBV5-8 | ASSSLLLTNEKLF
TRBJ1-3 | TRBV7-9 | ASSPAGGSGNTIY
TRBJ2-7 | TRBV6-2/TRBV6-3 | ASSFKDRATVYEQY
TRBJ2-1 | TRBV5-1 | ASSPDNNNEQF
TRBJ2-1 | TRBV18 | ASSLLADNEQF
TRBJ2-1 | TRBV29-1 | SVEPRTITYNEQF
TRBJ2-1 | TRBV7-6 | ASSLMQAKSEQF
TRBJ2-5 | TRBV7-2 | ASSLSGTSGGRTQY
TRBJ1-5 | TRBV11-2 | ASSLALRGHSNQPQH
TRBJ1-3 | TRBV6-5 | ASSWDQFSGNTIY
TRBJ1-1 | TRBV7-8 | ASSLAGQNTEAF
TRBJ2-6 | TRBV2 | ASSVQLRTGANVLT
TRBJ2-7 | TRBV4-3 | ASSPKTAYEQY
TRBJ1-3 | TRBV7-2 | ASSFLASLSGNTIY
TRBJ1-1 | TRBV29-1 | SVEGRNEAF
TRBJ2-3 | TRBV5-1 | ASSLAVPSGRDTQY
TRBJ2-7 | TRBV3-1/TRBV3-2 | ASSLRRTSVYEQY
TRBJ2-1 | TRBV6-6 | ASRETGNEQF
TRBJ1-6 | TRBV2 | ASSVLNNSPLH
TRBJ2-3 | TRBV7-8 | ASSLAGGAGDTQY
TRBJ2-3 | TRBV3-1/TRBV3-2 | ASSSGVAYDTQY
TRBJ2-7 | TRBV19 | ASSKAGHPYEQY
TRBJ1-3 | TRBV27 | ASSPRPIHGNTIY
TRBJ2-3 | TRBV5-4 | ASSLARVGTDTQY
TRBJ2-1 | TRBV9 | ASSPRPTSYNEQF
TRBJ2-4 | TRBV2 | ASSERQTLAKNIQY
TRBJ2-7 | TRBV7-9 | ASSSAPTTYEQY
TRBJ1-5 | TRBV19 | ATTTAGSNQPQH
TRBJ2-1 | TRBV2 | ASSEPVAGDLDEQF
TRBJ2-1 | TRBV5-5 | ASSPGDLAGAEYNEQF
TRBJ1-2 | TRBV11-2 | ASSPRRDSDYGYT
TRBJ1-1 | TRBV4-3 | ASSQDVAALNTEAF
TRBJ2-5 | TRBV6-5 | ASSYSLDRETQY
TRBJ1-3 | TRBV21-1 | ASSKDTQGSGNTIY
TRBJ1-5 | TRBV19 | ASSPHRGLGNQPQH
TRBJ2-3 | TRBV7-2 | ASSFRGTDTQY
TRBJ1-3 | TRBV7-3 | ASSPEGRGLENTIY
TRBJ1-2 | TRBV19 | ASSIELRGYT
TRBJ2-6 | TRBV30 | ALSGANVLT
TRBJ1-2 | TRBV24-1 | ATSAGQGYGYT
TRBJ1-3 | TRBV25-1 | ASSEERTGNTIY
TRBJ2-3 | TRBV30 | AWSVGGGTDTQY
TRBJ1-2 | TRBV5-4 | ASSPTELYGYT
TRBJ1-5 | TRBV24-1 | ATSDPAQGGDQPQH
TRBJ2-4 | TRBV6-5 | ASSTRGRSKNIQY
TRBJ1-5 | TRBV7-8 | ASSFGGRVMRNQPQH
TRBJ1-2 | TRBV3-1/TRBV3-2 | ASSQDVGYGYT
TRBJ1-2 | TRBV5-1 | ASSFRANYGYT
TRBJ2-5 | TRBV4-3 | ASSQGAGGTPWETQY
TRBJ1-4 | TRBV4-1 | ASSQGDRGIYEKLF
TRBJ2-7 | TRBV27 | ASSSGTGRAYEQY